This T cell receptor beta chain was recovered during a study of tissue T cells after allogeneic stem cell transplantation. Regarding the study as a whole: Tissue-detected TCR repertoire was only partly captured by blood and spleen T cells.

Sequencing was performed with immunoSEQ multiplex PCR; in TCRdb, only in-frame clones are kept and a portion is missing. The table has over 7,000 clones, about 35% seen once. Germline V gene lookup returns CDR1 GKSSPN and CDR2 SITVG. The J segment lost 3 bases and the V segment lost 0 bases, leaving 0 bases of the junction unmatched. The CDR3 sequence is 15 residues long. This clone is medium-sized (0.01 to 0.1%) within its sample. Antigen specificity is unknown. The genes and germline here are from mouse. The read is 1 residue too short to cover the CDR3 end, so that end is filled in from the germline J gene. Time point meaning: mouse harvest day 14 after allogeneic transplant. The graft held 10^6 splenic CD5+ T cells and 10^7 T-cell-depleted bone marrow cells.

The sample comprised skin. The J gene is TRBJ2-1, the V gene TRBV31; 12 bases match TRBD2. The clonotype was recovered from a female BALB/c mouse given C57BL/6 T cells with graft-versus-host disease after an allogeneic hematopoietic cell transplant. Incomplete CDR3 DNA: TGTGCCTGGAGTCTGGACTGGGGGGGCTATGCTGAGCAGTTC. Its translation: CAWSLDWGGYAEQF. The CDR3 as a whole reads CAWSLDWGGYAEQFF.